This TCR beta chain is drawn from a study of blood T cells in healthy people across ages. Whole-study findings and limits: More naive CD4+ cells and higher diversity were found in long-lived than in aged donors. Researchers said unsorted PBMCs prevented a conclusive naive versus antigen-experienced comparison. TCR beta diversity per million T cells fell roughly linearly with age.

Comments on this clonotype: The antigen is unknown.

Next came a second PCR, run for about 6 to 12 cycles, which used a sample-barcoded 5' primer along with a J-beta primer mix. TCRdb re-analysed the 5' RACE reads in MiXCR, keeping a single row per CDR3 protein. The sample yields under 2,000,000 distinct CDR3 sequences, around half seen once. The CDR3 is made up of 17 amino acids. Germline V CDR1 and CDR2: MNHEY, SMNVEV (reference sequence). Trimming cost V 4 bases and J 7 bases; bases outside gene matches: 19. Sequencing was carried out using blood. This clonotype was obtained from a middle-aged woman in good health. The chain recombines TRBV27 with TRBJ2-7; 7 bases agree with TRBD2. CDR3 sequence: CASSSRVSGAFSGEQYF. The CDR3 DNA reads as TGTGCCAGCAGTTCTCGGGTCAGCGGGGCCTTTTCGGGAGAGCAGTACTTC.